The 12 T cell receptor beta chains presented below share a single source sample, sequenced in a study of yellow fever vaccine responses in identical twins. TCRdb re-analysed the RT-PCR reads in MiXCR, keeping a single row per CDR3 protein. This repertoire shows over 15,000 distinct CDR3 sequences, roughly four fifths found once; its top ten account for 1.8%. The sample consisted of T cells from blood (PBMCs), unsorted or a sorted subset (not recorded which), taken before or after yellow fever vaccination (not recorded which). The receptor set was obtained from a woman between 18 and 29 years old who received the yellow fever vaccine.

This chain joins TRBV2 and TRBJ2-1, with D hard to call. Germline lookup yields CDR1 SNHLY and CDR2 FYNNEI. With 4 bases removed from V and 10 bases from J, the gap between germline ends came to 11 bases. This CDR3 spans 12 amino acids. The CDR3 reads CASSVLREEQFF. The CDR3 bases are TGTGCCAGCAGTGTCCTACGAGAGGAGCAGTTCTTC.

As for this clonotype: The junction departs from the called germline gene at one end, perhaps through a read error. The chain has TRBV2 and TRBJ2-1, with D perhaps TRBD2 (6 bases). CDR3 length: 14 residues. Germline V CDR1 and CDR2: SNHLY, FYNNEI. Written as DNA, the CDR3 is TGTGCCAGCAGCGAAGGGGTAGCGGACAATGAGCAGTTCTTC. It encodes CASSEGVADNEQFF.

This chain links TRBV11-2 with TRBJ2-7, with 11 bases that match TRBD1. V lost 5 bases and J lost 2; bases outside the gene matches: 5. CDR3 length equals 15 residues. Germline CDR1 reads SGHAT; CDR2 reads FQNNGV. The CDR3 is CASSRRTGGPYEQYF. The CDR3 nucleotides read TGTGCCAGCAGCAGAAGGACAGGGGGCCCCTACGAGCAGTACTTC.

The chain uses TRBV4-1 and TRBJ1-1; no firm D call. Per germline, CDR1 MGHRA and CDR2 YSYEKL. This CDR3 is 13 amino acids long. As DNA, the CDR3 is TGCGGCTCCAGCTCTAGCAGAAACACTGAAGCTTTCTTT. Its translation: CGSSSSRNTEAFF.

The rearrangement joins TRBV6-5 to TRBJ2-7; 10 bases line up with TRBD2. V lost 0 bases to trimming and J lost 2 bases; unmatched junction nucleotides: 4. Germline V CDR1 and CDR2: MNHEY, SVGAGI. This CDR3 has 16 residues. The CDR3, as DNA: TGTGCCAGCAGTTACTCCCACGGACTAGCGGCCTACGAGCAGTACTTC. It is translated as CASSYSHGLAAYEQYF.

This chain uses TRBV20-1 with TRBJ2-3; TRBD1 aligns across 10 bases. V shed 3 bases and J 7 bases; nucleotides not matched to a gene: 7. The germline V gene encodes CDR1 DFQATT and CDR2 SNEGSKA (reference sequence). The CDR3 contains 14 residues. The CDR3 reads CSARWDRGPNTQYF. The CDR3 DNA is TGCAGTGCTAGGTGGGACAGGGGACCCAATACGCAGTATTTT.

This chain connects TRBV11-2 to TRBJ2-2, with a weak D call TRBD2 (5 bases). This CDR3 is 14 amino acids long. Trimming shortened V by 10 bases and J by 3 bases, and 15 bases separated the two germline ends. Germline-derived CDR1 and CDR2 are SGHAT and FQNNGV. CDR3 sequence: CATGWLADTGELFF. In nucleotides, the CDR3 is TGTGCCACCGGGTGGCTAGCTGACACCGGGGAGCTGTTTTTT.

The chain employs TRBV11-2 and TRBJ1-5; a possible D gene is TRBD1 (5 bases). The CDR3 consists of 14 residues. V was cut by 8 bases and J by 4 bases, with 15 bases left in between. Germline CDR1 and CDR2: SGHAT and FQNNGV. This chain's CDR3 is CASGKGVGNQPQHF. CDR3 DNA sequence: TGTGCCAGCGGAAAAGGGGTGGGAAATCAGCCCCAGCATTTT.

This chain links TRBV7-6 with TRBJ2-3; D may be TRBD1 (5 bases). Germline assignment: CDR1 SGHVS and CDR2 FNYEAQ. V was pared by 5 bases and J by 4 bases, with 10 bases between. The CDR3 totals 13 residues. The CDR3 is CASSSRVPDTQYF. In DNA form, the CDR3 reads TGTGCCAGCAGCAGCAGGGTTCCAGATACGCAGTATTTT. Full variable domain (rest looked up from reference TRBV7-6 and TRBJ2-3): GAGVSQSPRYKVTKRGQDVALRCDPISGHVSLYWYRQALGQGPEFLTYFNYEAQQDKSGLPNDRFSAERPEGSISTLTIQRTEQRDSAMYRCASSSRVPDTQYFGPGTRLTVL.

The chain joins TRBV20-1 to TRBJ1-1; 10 nucleotides line up with TRBD1. CDR1 and CDR2 (germline): DFQATT, SNEGSKA (reference sequence). This CDR3 comprises 13 residues. With V trimmed by 6 bases and J by 5 bases, 6 bases remained unmatched. The CDR3 loop reads CSASGTGATEAFF. Here the CDR3 DNA reads TGCAGTGCCTCCGGGACAGGGGCGACTGAAGCTTTCTTT.

This chain uses TRBV9 with TRBJ2-3; 9 bases are shared with TRBD2. The V segment lost 3 bases and the J segment 3 bases; nucleotides outside the gene matches: 8. Germline lookup yields CDR1 SGDLS and CDR2 YYNGEE. The CDR3 has 16 amino acids. The CDR3 DNA reads TGTGCCAGCAGCGCAGTAGCGGGAGAGGTTACAGATACGCAGTATTTT. It encodes CASSAVAGEVTDTQYF.

The chain uses TRBV25-1 and TRBJ2-7; 8 nucleotides align to TRBD1. With 6 bases clipped from V and 3 bases from J, the junction kept 4 bases outside the gene matches. This CDR3 is 13 amino acids long. Per germline, CDR1 MGHDK and CDR2 SYGVNS. This chain's CDR3 is CASRKTGDYEQYF. CDR3 DNA: TGTGCCAGCAGAAAGACAGGGGACTACGAGCAGTACTTC.